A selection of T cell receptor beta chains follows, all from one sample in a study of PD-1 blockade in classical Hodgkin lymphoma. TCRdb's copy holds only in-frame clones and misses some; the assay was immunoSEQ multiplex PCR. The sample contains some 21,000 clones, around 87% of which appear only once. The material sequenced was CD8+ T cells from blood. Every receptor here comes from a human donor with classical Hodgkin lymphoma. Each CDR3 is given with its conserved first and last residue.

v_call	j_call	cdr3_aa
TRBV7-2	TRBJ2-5	CASTPWPQETQYF
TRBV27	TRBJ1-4	CASSFTGKELFF
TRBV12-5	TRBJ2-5	CASGLPTGGGQETQYF
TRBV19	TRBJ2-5	CASNPGVVRSETQYF
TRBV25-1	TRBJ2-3	CASSEGWGVDTQYF
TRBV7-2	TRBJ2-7	CASSLGVGSGYEQYF
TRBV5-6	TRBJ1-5	CASSLAGRSNQPQHF
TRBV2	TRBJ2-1	CASRSGRAYDEQFF
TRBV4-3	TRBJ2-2	CASSPEPGQDTGELFF
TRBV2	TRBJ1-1	CASRRQGTEAFF